The clone carrying this TCR beta chain was seen a handful of times. Germline CDR1 MNHEY, CDR2 SMNVEV (reference sequence). This CDR3 contains 14 residues. V was shortened by 5 bases and J by 9 bases, with 17 bases between the two germline ends. TCRdb recomputed calls from the RT-PCR reads with MiXCR, one row per CDR3 protein. Here the sample spans about 700,000 distinct CDR3 sequences, 14% being singletons. The sequence was obtained from a female donor in good health, serving as a healthy control. The chain recombines TRBV27 with TRBJ1-5; D is unclear. The specimen was memory CD4+ T cells from blood. The CDR3 protein is CASSPDRARPPQHF. As DNA, the CDR3 is TGTGCCAGCAGTCCCGACCGCGCTAGACCGCCCCAGCATTTT.